What follows is one TCR beta chain and its context. The ends lost 8 bases at V and 8 bases at J; junction bases unmatched: 14. The CDR3 consists of 15 residues. Germline assignment: CDR1 MDHEN and CDR2 SYDVKM. No patient received treatment before thyroid surgery. The sample originates from a study of metastatic and nonmetastatic thyroid tumors. TCRdb reprocessed the PCR reads using MiXCR. The sample contains around 61,000 clones, less than 30% of which appear only once. The V call is TRBV28, the J call TRBJ2-1; 8 bases line up with TRBD2. The source is a female donor with papillary thyroid cancer or a benign thyroid nodule (not recorded which). Some clones in this sample may be carry-over from other donors' samples. The sample comprised blood. This chain's CDR3 is CASSGSATGGDEQFF. CDR3 sequence (DNA): TGTGCCAGCTCAGGTAGCGCGACCGGGGGGGATGAGCAGTTCTTC.